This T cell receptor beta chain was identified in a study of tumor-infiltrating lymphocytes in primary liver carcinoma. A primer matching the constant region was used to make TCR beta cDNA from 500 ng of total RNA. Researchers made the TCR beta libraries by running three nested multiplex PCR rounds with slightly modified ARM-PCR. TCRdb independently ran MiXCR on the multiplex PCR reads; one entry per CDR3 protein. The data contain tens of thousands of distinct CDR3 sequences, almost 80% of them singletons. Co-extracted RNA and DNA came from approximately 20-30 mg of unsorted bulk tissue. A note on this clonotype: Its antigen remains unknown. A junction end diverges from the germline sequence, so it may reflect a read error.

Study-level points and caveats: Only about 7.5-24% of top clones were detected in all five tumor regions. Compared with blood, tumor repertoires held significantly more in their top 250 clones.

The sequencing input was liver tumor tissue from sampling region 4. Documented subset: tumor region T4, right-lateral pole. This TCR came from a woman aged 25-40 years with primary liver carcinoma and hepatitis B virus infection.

CDR3: CAGSQDAGSSFNEQFF. The CDR3 nucleotides read TGCGCAGGCAGCCAAGATGCGGGAAGCTCCTTCAATGAGCAGTTCTTC. The chain recombines TRBV4-3 with TRBJ2-1; possibly TRBD2 for D (6 bases). Germline lookup yields CDR1 LGHNA and CDR2 YSLEER. The CDR3 runs to 16 residues.